This TCR beta chain was sequenced during a study of cytomegalovirus exposure and HLA in healthy donors listed by TCRdb under 2017. Regarding the research as a whole: An earlier analysis of approximately 640 of the donors reported about 250 Gb of sequence data and about 100 million unique TCR beta sequences from around 200 million T cells. About 300 gigabases of sequencing data and approximately 91 million unique TCR sequences made up an early release that covered fewer than 650 HLA-typed donors. Of the 398 genotyped donors, 81% were placed in the genetic ancestry cluster associated with self-reported Caucasian donors. The study was designed to test whether signatures of past pathogen exposure could be identified by cataloging public T cell receptors. The study used immunosequencing to profile the T cell repertoires of approximately 640 subjects and linked those repertoires to cytomegalovirus serostatus. In addition to the first cohort of 666 subjects, a separate validation cohort of approximately 120 different subjects was used. The study combined high-throughput TCR immunosequencing, statistical association of individual TCRs with disease status, and machine learning to predict cytomegalovirus infection status. In a later analysis, previously published TCR beta repertoires from several hundred donors were re-analyzed and high-resolution HLA genotyping was added so that TCR occurrence patterns could be studied. In the later analysis, no new phenotypic data were used to find candidate immune exposures; instead, reliance was placed on TCR beta sequences and their occurrence across donors. An earlier analysis of some 500 of the donors applied high-throughput TCR beta sequencing to assess whether each TCR beta V gene segment acted as functional or pseudogenic. Alongside the repertoire data, information on donor age, sex, ethnicity and CMV serostatus was compiled. A later genetic analysis took genome-wide SNP genotypes for about 55% of the 666 donors and used that subset as a discovery cohort. Every repertoire in the discovery cohort had been generated on one and the same sequencing platform. HLA typing included class I and class II loci at four-digit resolution. The number of typed donors differed by locus: about 620-640 for A, B, C, DRB1 and DQB1; 500 to 550 for DQA1; roughly 600 for DPA1; and 400 to 480 for DPB1. Several DR-DQ haplotypes were handled as single units for association and clustering because linkage in the cohort was strong. On average, around 240,000 unique TCR beta nucleotide sequences were sequenced per donor among 300 to 500 genotyped donors of the cohort, with roughly 19% of those sequences being non-productive.

The paper as a whole reports these results and caveats: Most TCR sequences were seen in very few donors, while some public TCRs were found in many individuals. A cluster of highly shared sequence variants was judged likely to be a technical artifact of the sequencing pipeline. According to a later genetic analysis, donors in an Asian-associated ancestry cluster had fewer N-insertions in productive TCRs than the approximately 610-donor mean. Some IMGT-functional V segments, including TRBV6-2 and TRBV6-3, could not be told apart with the 87-base-pair reads, so those segments were excluded. A further reported finding was that TCR beta sequences accurately predicted the HLA-A and HLA-B alleles for most subjects in the first cohort. At a false discovery rate of 0.05, a later analysis linked around 15,000 TCR beta sequences to specific HLA alleles. Because counts were too low, roughly 16 rarely observed V segments, including chromosome 9 orphons, were left out of the earlier analysis of 500 to 650 of the donors. Broadly in line with IMGT annotations, most TCR beta V segments showed up in productive rearrangements about 87% or about 30% of the time in an earlier analysis of several hundred of the donors. It was suggested by the authors that the approach could potentially be generalized to other disease states and immunological phenotypes. In the study, 150 to 200 TCR beta chains were listed as associated with cytomegalovirus. Because HLA typing was unavailable for some donors at each locus, only the typed subset was used in association tests. According to a later analysis, parvovirus B19, influenza, CMV and Epstein-Barr virus appeared linked to several top co-occurrence clusters. In a later analysis, HLA-associated TCR beta chains showed more clonal expansion and lower generation probabilities than non-associated chains that were equally common. In a later genetic analysis, a missense DCLRE1C variant was associated with V-gene and J-gene trimming of TCR beta chains, and the association was replicated in an independent cohort. In vitro tests confirmed that three of the cytomegalovirus-associated TCR beta chains recognize cytomegalovirus antigens. In a later analysis, the rate of TCR association differed among HLA loci, with DRB1 alleles having the most associated TCRs and HLA-C alleles having the fewest. Roughly uniform sequencing depth across donors was assumed in presence/absence analyses, although this assumption may not hold. In a later analysis, most CMV-associated TCR beta chains were found to appear HLA-restricted, with HLA associations seemingly driven largely by CMV exposure. In both the original and validation cohorts, the classifier was reported to diagnose cytomegalovirus status with high specificity and sensitivity. Correlated functional status among segregating V segments might be attributable to linkage disequilibrium, but an unknown experimental factor could not be ruled out. Assigning TCR associations to individual alleles was difficult when HLA alleles, especially DR and DQ, strongly co-occurred. The cohort was sequenced for TCR beta chains only, and without alpha or paired-chain data the features that could be detected were limited. CMV serostatus was the only immune exposure information available for the cohort.

Spanning cysteine to phenylalanine, the CDR3 consists of 15 amino acids. Of all the DNA, just the CDR3 is kept, 45 bases in frame from base 1. V and J are truncated by 2 bases and 1 base respectively, leaving an intervening sequence of 6 bases. Reading the germline V gene (reference sequence) gives CDR1 MNHEY and CDR2 SMNVEV. Libraries were made using the immunoSEQ multiplex PCR assay. A mixture of 60 forward primers for TCR Vbeta segments and 13 reverse primers for TCR Jbeta segments was used in the multiplex PCR. The CDR3 region of rearranged TCR beta genes was amplified from genomic DNA by a multiplex PCR assay. The amplified TCR beta libraries were sequenced on the Illumina HiSeq System as 87-base-pair reads. From the authors' description of their analysis: Across the 700 or so repertoires, a later analysis counted roughly 77 million unique TCR beta chains, approximately 10 million of which were shared by at least two donors. To remove PCR and sequencing errors, raw reads were error-corrected and collapsed into unique sequences using a nearest-neighbor algorithm that merged closely related sequences. Alignment of CDR3 sequences to IMGT reference sequences was used to assign V, D and J gene segments. Each retained sequence needed at least a six-nucleotide match to both a V gene segment and a J gene segment. Rearrangements were classified as productive when the CDR3 lacked stop codons and remained in frame with V and J, and all other rearrangements were classified as non-productive. Following IMGT convention, CDR3 was defined as the stretch from the second conserved V-encoded cysteine up to the conserved J-encoded phenylalanine. The earlier analysis of 587 of the donors excluded sequences that lacked an unambiguous match to a single V gene segment. An earlier analysis of 587 of the donors called V segments functional above 56.7% productive rearrangements and segregating when the between-donor standard deviation exceeded 5%. To diagnose cytomegalovirus status from the catalog of TCR beta chain sequences, a statistical classification framework was built. In a later analysis, TCR nucleotide sequences were compared against IMGT/GENE-DB human TR gene sequences so that V and J genes could be assigned. The TCRdist pipeline was used in a later analysis to assign CDR3 sequences and most-parsimonious VDJ recombination scenarios. In a later analysis, each TCR beta chain was defined by its CDR3 amino acid sequence together with its V-gene family, and reads lacking a unique V-gene family were excluded. To address suspected cross-contamination and a sequencing artifact, a later analysis removed approximately 600 highly shared, low-generation-probability nucleotide sequences. In a later analysis, a clonal expansion index was calculated for each public chain from normalized within-repertoire ranks of inferred template counts. A later analysis computed generation probabilities with a VDJ recombination model fitted to out-of-frame rearrangements, and checked the results against IGoR. A later analysis scored TCR-TCR, TCR-HLA and TCR-CMV co-occurrence with hypergeometric tests, applying a repertoire-size bias correction to TCR pairs. A later analysis estimated false discovery rates by permuting HLA or CMV assignments 20 times. In a later analysis, co-occurring TCRs were grouped using DBSCAN, with TCRdist sequence similarity added in when clustering inside HLA-allele-positive subsets. For co-occurrence clustering, repertoires with fewer than 30,000 or more than 120,000 public chains were excluded, along with four or five repertoires with anomalous nucleotide sharing. As stored in TCRdb, this immuneACCESS dataset retains in-frame rearrangements with V and J assigned. A fraction of the clones does not appear; measured against another copy, unresolved V genes explain less than half of the discrepancy, and the remainder lacks a known reason. V, J and clone size derive from that table, while D and trimming were established from the DNA sequence. Within this sample are about 100,000 clones, with over 65% of them counted one time only. The ten largest clonotypes hold approximately 0.83% of the sample.

The cohort was made up of roughly 670 healthy bone marrow donors. All cohort members were sampled while nominally healthy, although unrecorded immune exposures were likely present. The donor was CMV seronegative and belonged to the group of more than 300 seronegative cohort members. A peripheral blood sample was provided by each donor, and peripheral blood mononuclear cells were used for TCR beta sequencing. Genomic DNA extraction from the blood cell samples was performed with the Qiagen DNeasy Blood Extraction Kit. A remark on this clone: It lacks a known antigen. One base away there is no much larger clone; base qualities are not given.

The clonotype originates from a woman between 55 and 75 years old in good health and CMV-seronegative. Sequenced sample: PBMCs. The chain couples TRBV27 to TRBJ2-6; possibly the D gene is TRBD2, per 5 matching bases. The DNA sequence is as follows: TGTGCCAGCAGTTTAGGGGAGTCTGGGGCCAACGTCCTGACTTTC. It codes for CASSLGESGANVLTF.